Listed here are 5 T cell receptor beta chains from one sample, sequenced in a study of shared clonotypes between healthy human individuals. Naive CD8 cells were CD45RO-negative, positively selected for CCR7, excluding terminally differentiated effector memory CD45RA+ cells. The protocol was immunoSEQ multiplex PCR, while the TCRdb copy is restricted to in-frame clones and leaves out a portion. The repertoire holds millions of clones, with about 94% as singletons. Sequenced: naive CD8+ T cells sorted from blood. The origin of the receptors is a man between 18 and 29 years old in good health.

Comment on this clone: At the DNA level, this CDR3 is encoded by other sequences in the same sample as well. The chain is built from TRBV20-1 and TRBJ2-5; D not certain. The CDR3 spans 11 residues. V was shortened by 3 bases and J by 0 bases, with 2 bases between the two germline ends. Germline-derived CDR1 and CDR2 are DFQATT and SNEGSKA (reference sequence). CDR3 sequence reads: CSARYQETQYF. CDR3 coding DNA: TGCAGTGCTAGGTACCAAGAGACCCAGTACTTC.

V gene TRBV13 combines with J gene TRBJ1-3; D is undetermined. The ends were cut back, 1 base at V and 11 bases at J, with 6 bases in the middle. This CDR3 contains 11 residues. Looked up from germline, CDR1 is PRHDT and CDR2 is FYEKMQ (reference sequence). CDR3 sequence (DNA): TGTGCCAGCAGCTTAGAGGGCCCCATATATTTT. Amino acid sequence: CASSLEGPIYF.

The chain is built from TRBV7-9 and TRBJ2-5, with 7 bases fitting TRBD1. V shed 4 bases, J shed 4 bases, and the junction held 6 bases outside the gene matches. Germline lookup yields CDR1 SEHNR and CDR2 FQNEAQ (reference sequence). The CDR3 is made up of 14 amino acids. DNA of the CDR3: TGTGCCAGCAGCTCCGGACAGGTGGGAGAGACCCAGTACTTC. It translates to CASSSGQVGETQYF.

Concerning this clone: Other DNA sequences in the same sample also yield this CDR3. The chain combines TRBV11-2 with TRBJ2-5, with D unresolved. The CDR3 totals 12 residues. Per germline, CDR1 SGHAT and CDR2 FQNNGV. V was pared by 2 bases and J by 5 bases, with 6 bases between. As DNA, the CDR3 is TGTGCCAGCAGCTTATCTGAGGAGACCCAGTACTTC. Its translation is CASSLSEETQYF.

V and J are TRBV7-9 and TRBJ1-3; weak D call: TRBD1 (6 bases). Germline V gene data show CDR1 as SEHNR and CDR2 as FQNEAQ (reference sequence). The CDR3 contains 15 residues. V was shortened by 5 bases and J by 0 bases, with 11 bases between the two germline ends. The CDR3: CASSTLDSSGNTIYF. DNA of the CDR3: TGTGCCAGCAGCACCCTGGACAGCTCTGGAAACACCATATATTTT.